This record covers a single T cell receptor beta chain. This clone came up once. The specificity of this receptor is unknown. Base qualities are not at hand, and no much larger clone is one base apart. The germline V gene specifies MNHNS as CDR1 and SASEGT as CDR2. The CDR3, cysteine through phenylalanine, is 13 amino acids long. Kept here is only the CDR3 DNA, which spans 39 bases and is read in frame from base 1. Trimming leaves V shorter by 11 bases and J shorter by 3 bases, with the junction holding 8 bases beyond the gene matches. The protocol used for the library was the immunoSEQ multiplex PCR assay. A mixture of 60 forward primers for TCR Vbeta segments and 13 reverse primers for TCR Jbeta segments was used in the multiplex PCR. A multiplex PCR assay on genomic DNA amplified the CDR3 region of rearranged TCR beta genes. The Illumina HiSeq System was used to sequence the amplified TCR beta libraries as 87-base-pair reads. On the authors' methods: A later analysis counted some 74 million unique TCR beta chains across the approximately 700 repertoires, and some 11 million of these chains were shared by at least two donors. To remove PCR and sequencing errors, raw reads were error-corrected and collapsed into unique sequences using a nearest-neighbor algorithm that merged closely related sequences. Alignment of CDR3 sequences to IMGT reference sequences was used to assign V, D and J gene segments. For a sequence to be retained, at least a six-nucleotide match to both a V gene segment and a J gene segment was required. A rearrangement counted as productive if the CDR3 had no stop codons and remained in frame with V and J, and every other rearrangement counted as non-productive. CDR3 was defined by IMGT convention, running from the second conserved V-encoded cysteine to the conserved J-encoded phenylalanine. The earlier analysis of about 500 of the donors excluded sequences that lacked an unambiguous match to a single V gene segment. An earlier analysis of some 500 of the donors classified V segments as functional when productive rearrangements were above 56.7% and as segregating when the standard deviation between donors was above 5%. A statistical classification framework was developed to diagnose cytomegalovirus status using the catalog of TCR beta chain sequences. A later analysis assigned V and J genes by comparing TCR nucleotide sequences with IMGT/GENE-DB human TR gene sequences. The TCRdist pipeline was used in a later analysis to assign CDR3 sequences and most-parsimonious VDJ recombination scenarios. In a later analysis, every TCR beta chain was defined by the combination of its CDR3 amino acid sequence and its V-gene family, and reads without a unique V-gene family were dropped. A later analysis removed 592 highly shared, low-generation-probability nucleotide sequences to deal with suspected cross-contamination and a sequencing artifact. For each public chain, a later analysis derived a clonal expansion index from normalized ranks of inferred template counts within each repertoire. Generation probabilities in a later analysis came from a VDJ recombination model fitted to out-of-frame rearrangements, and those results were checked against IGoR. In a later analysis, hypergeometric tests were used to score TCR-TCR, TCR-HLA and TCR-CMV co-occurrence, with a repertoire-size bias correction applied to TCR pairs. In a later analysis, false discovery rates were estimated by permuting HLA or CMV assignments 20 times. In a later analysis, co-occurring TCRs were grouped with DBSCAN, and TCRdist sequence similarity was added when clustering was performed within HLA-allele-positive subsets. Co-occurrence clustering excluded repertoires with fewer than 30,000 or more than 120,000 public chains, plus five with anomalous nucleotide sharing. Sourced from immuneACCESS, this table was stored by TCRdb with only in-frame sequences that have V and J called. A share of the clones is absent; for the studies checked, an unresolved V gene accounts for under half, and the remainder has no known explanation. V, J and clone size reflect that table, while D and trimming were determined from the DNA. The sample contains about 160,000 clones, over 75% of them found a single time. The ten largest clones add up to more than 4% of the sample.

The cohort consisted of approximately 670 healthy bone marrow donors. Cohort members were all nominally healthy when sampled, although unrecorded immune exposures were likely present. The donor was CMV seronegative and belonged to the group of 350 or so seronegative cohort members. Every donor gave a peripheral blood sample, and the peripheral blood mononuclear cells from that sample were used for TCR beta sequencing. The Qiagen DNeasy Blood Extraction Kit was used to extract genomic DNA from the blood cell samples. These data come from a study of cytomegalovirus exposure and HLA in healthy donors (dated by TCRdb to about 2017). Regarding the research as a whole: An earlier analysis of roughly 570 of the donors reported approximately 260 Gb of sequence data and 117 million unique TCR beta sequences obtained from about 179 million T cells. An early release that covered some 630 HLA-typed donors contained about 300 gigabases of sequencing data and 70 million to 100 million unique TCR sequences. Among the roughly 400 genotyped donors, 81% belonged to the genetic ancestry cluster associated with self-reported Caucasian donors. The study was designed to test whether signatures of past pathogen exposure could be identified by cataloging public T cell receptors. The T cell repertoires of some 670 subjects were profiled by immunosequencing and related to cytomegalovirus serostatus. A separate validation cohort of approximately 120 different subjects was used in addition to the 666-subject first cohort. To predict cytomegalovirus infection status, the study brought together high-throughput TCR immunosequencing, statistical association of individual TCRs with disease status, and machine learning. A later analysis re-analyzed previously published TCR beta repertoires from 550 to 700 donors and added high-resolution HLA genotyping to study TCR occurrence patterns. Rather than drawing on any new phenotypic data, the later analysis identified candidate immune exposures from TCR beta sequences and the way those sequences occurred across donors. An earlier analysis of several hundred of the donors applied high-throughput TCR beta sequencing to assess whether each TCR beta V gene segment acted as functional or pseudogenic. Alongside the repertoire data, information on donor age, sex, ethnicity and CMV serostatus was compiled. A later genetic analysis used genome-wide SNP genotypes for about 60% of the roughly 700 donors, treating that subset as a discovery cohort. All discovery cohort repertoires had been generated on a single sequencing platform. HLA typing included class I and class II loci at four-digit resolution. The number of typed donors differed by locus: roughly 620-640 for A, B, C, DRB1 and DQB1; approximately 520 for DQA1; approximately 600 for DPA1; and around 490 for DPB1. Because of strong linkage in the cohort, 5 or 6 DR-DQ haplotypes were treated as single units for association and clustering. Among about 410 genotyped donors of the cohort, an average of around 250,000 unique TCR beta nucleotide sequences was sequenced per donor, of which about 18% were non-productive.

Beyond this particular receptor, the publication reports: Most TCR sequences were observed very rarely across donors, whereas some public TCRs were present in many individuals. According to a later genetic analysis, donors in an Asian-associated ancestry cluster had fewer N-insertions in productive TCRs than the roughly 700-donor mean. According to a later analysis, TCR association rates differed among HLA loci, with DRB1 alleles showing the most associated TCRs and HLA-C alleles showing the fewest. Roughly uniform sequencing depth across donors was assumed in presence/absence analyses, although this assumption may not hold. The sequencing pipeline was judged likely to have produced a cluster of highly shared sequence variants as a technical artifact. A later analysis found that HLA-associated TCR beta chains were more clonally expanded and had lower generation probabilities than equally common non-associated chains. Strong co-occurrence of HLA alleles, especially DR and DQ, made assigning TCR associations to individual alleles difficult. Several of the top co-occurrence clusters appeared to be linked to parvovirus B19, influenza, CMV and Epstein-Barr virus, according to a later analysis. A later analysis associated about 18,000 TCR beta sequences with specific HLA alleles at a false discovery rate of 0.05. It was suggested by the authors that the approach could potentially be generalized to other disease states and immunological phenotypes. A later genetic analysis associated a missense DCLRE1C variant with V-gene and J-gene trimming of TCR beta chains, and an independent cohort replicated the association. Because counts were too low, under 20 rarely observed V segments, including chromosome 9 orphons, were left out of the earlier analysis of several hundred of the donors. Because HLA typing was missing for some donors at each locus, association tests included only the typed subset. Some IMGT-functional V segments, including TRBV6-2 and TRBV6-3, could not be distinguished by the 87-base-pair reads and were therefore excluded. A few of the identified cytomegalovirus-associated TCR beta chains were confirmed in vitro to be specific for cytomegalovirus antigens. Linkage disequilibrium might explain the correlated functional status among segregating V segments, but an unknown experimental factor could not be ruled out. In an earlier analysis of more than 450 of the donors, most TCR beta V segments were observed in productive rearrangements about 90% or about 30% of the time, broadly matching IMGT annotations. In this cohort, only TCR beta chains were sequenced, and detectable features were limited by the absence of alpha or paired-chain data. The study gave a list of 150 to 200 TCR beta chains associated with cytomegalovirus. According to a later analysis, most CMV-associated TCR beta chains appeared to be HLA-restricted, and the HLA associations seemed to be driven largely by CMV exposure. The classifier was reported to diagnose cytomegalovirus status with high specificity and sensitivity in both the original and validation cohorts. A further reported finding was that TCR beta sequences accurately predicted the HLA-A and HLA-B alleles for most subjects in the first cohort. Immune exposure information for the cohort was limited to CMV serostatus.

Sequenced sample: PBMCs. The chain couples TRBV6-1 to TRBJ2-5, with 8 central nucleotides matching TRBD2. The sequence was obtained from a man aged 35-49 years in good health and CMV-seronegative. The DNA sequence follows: TGTGCCGTTCGGGGGGGCCGGGAAGAGACCCAGTACTTC. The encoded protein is CAVRGGREETQYF.